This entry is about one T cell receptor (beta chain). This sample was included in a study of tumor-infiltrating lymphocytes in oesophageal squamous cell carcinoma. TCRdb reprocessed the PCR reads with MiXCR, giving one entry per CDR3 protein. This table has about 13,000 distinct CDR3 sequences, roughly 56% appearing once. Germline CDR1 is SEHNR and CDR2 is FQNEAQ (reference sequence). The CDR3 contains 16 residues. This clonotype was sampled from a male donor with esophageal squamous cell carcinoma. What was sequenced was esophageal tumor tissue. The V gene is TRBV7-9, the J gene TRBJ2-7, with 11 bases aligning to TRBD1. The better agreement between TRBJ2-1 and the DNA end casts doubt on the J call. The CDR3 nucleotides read TGTGCCAGCAGCTTAGCCTCGGACAGGGGGCGGGGTGAGCAGTTCTTC. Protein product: CASSLASDRGRGEQFF.